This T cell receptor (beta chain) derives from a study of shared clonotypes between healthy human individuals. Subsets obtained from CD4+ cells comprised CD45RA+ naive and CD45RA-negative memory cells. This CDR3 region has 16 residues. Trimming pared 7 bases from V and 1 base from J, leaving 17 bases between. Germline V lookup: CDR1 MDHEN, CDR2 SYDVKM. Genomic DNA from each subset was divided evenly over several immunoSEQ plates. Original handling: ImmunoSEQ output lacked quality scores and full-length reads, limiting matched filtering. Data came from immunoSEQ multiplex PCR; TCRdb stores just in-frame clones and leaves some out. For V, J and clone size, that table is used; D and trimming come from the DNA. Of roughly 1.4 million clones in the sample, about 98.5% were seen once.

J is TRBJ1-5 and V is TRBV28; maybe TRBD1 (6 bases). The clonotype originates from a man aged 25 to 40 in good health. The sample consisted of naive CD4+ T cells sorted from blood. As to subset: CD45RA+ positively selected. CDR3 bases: TGTGCCAGCATCTTGGGGGGCAGACTAAGCAATCAGCCCCAGCATTTT. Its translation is CASILGGRLSNQPQHF.